This T cell receptor (beta chain) is from a study of T cell responses to AZD1222 COVID-19 vaccine. Concerning this clone: Its antigen is currently unknown.

In germline, CDR1 is SQVTM, CDR2 ANQGSEA. This CDR3 contains 13 residues. V was pared by 6 bases and J by 1 base, with 13 bases between. Study-wide results and limits: Donors were chiefly white British, with a greater number of females, and clonal diversity was perhaps underestimated.

Profiled with immunoSEQ multiplex PCR; TCRdb holds only in-frame clones, not every one. The table has some 180,000 clones, 85% to 95% seen once. The analysis combined second doses at about 4 or about 12 weeks. This chain connects TRBV29-1 to TRBJ2-7; possibly TRBD2 for D (6 bases). This sequence was found in an adult who received the AZD1222 COVID-19 vaccine. Sequences were derived from peripheral blood, sampled 28 days after the second AZD1222 dose. The CDR3 nucleotides are TGCAGCGTCTGGGGGGAGAGATCCTACGAGCAGTACTTC. The encoded protein is CSVWGERSYEQYF.